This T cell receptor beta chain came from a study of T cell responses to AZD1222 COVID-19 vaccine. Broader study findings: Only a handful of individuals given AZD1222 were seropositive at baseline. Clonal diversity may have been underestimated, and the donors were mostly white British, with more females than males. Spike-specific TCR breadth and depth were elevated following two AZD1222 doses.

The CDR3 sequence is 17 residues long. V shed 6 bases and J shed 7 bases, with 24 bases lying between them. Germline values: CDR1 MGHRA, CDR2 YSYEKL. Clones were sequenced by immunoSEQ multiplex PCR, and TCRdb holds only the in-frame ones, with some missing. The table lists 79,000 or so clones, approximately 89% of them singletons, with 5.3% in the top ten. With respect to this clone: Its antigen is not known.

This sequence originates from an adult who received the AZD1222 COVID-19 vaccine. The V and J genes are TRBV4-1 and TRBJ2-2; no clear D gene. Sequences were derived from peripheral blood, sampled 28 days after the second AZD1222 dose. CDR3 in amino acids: CASSPSPQRVVGGELFF. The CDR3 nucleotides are TGCGCCAGCAGTCCTAGTCCCCAACGGGTGGTCGGCGGGGAGCTGTTTTTT.